A single sample gave rise to the 22 T cell receptor beta chains below, sequenced in a study of blood T cell repertoires in COVID-19. Method: immunoSEQ multiplex PCR; TCRdb's copy keeps in-frame clones and lacks some. Of more than 110,000 clones listed, roughly 84% are singletons. The specimen sequenced was peripheral blood. These TCRs come from a human donor in a cohort sampled during active COVID-19.

This rearrangement joins TRBV7-2 to TRBJ1-5, with 9 bases that match TRBD1. Germline V CDR1 and CDR2: SGHTA, FQGNSA. The CDR3 runs to 16 residues. After removal of 1 base from V and 3 bases from J, the junction contained 4 bases not matched to a gene. CDR3 residues: CASSLGGTGINQPQHF. Here the CDR3 DNA reads TGTGCCAGCAGCTTAGGGGGGACAGGGATCAATCAGCCCCAGCATTTT.

In DNA form, the CDR3 reads TGTGCCAGCAGCGAGAGACAGGGGGGGTACCAAGAGACCCAGTACTTC. Translating it yields CASSERQGGYQETQYF. The chain uses TRBV9 and TRBJ2-5, with TRBD1 identical over 9 bases. The CDR3 is made up of 16 amino acids. Germline V lookup: CDR1 SGDLS, CDR2 YYNGEE. V shed 3 bases and J 0 bases; nucleotides not matched to a gene: 6.

The chain is built from TRBV19 and TRBJ2-5, with D possibly matching TRBD1 (6 bases). The V end was cut by 9 bases, the J end by 5 bases, with 16 bases between. Germline CDR1 reads LNHDA; CDR2 reads SQIVND (reference sequence). The CDR3 extends over 13 amino acids. CDR3 DNA: TGTGCCAGCGGAGATACAGGGTCGGAGACCCAGTACTTC. Its protein product is CASGDTGSETQYF.

The chain joins TRBV7-6 to TRBJ2-5, with D possibly being TRBD2 (5 bases). This CDR3 region has 19 residues. In germline, CDR1 is SGHVS, CDR2 FNYEAQ. Trimming cost V 5 bases and J 5 bases, with 30 bases left between them. The CDR3 nucleotides are TGTGCCAGCAGCCCTCCTGCGGCCGCTCGGGGAATGGCGGTGGAGACCCAGTACTTC. This gives the protein CASSPPAAARGMAVETQYF.

V usage is TRBV7-2 and J usage is TRBJ1-2; tentatively, D is TRBD1 (5 bases). V was shortened by 3 bases and J by 3 bases, with 11 bases between the two germline ends. The length of the CDR3 is 14 residues. CDR1 and CDR2 (germline): SGHTA, FQGNSA. CDR3 DNA sequence: TGTGCCAGCAGCTTTGACAGAACCTACTATGGCTACACCTTC. Amino acids: CASSFDRTYYGYTF.

The V call is TRBV11-2, the J call TRBJ1-2; D is possibly TRBD1 (6 bases). The V gene lost 4 bases and the J gene lost 8 bases, with 14 bases spanning the gap. The germline V gene has CDR1 SGHAT and CDR2 FQNNGV. The CDR3 has 13 residues. CDR3 nucleotide sequence: TGTGCCAGCAGCTCCGGCAGGGGCCGAGGCTACACCTTC. Amino acid sequence: CASSSGRGRGYTF.

The chain recombines TRBV6-5 with TRBJ2-7; tentatively, D is TRBD2 (5 bases). The V end lost 4 bases, the J end lost 3 bases, and 13 bases lay between the germline ends. Germline V lookup: CDR1 MNHEY, CDR2 SVGAGI. CDR3 length equals 14 residues. The CDR3 DNA sequence: TGTGCCAGCAGTTTCCAGGCCGCGGGCTACGAGCAGTACTTC. Translation gives CASSFQAAGYEQYF.

This chain connects TRBV7-2 to TRBJ2-4; D unresolved. The germline gives CDR1 SGHTA, CDR2 FQGNSA. The CDR3 runs to 14 residues. Trimming shortened V by 1 base and J by 5 bases, and 9 bases separated the two germline ends. The CDR3 is CASSLVAGENIQYF. The CDR3, as DNA: TGTGCCAGCAGCTTAGTCGCAGGTGAAAACATTCAGTACTTC.

This sequence joins TRBV27 and TRBJ2-7; 7 nucleotides align to TRBD1. The V gene end was trimmed by 1 base and the J gene end by 4 bases; junction bases not matched to a gene: 4. CDR1 and CDR2 (germline): MNHEY, SMNVEV (reference sequence). CDR3 size: 14 residues. CDR3 loop: CASSLYRDSYEQYF. The DNA for the CDR3 is TGTGCCAGCAGTTTATATCGGGACAGTTACGAGCAGTACTTC.

V gene TRBV5-4 combines with J gene TRBJ1-2; 9 positions agree with TRBD1. V shed 3 bases, J shed 3 bases, and the junction held 6 bases outside the gene matches. Germline-derived CDR1 and CDR2 are SGHNT and YYREEE (reference sequence). The CDR3 has 15 residues. CDR3 bases: TGTGCCAGCAGCTCTAGACAGGGGGGTTACTATGGCTACACCTTC. Amino acid sequence: CASSSRQGGYYGYTF. Combining the CDR3 with reference TRBV5-4 and TRBJ1-2 gives the whole variable domain ETGVTQSPTHLIKTRGQQVTLRCSSQSGHNTVSWYQQALGQGPQFIFQYYREEENGRGNFPPRFSGLQFPNYSSELNVNALELDDSALYLCASSSRQGGYYGYTFGSGTRLTVV.

This chain connects TRBV4-2 to TRBJ2-2; D uncertain. V was clipped by 1 base and J by 1 base, with 4 bases between them. Per germline, CDR1 LGHNA and CDR2 YNFKEQ. This CDR3 is built from 14 residues. CDR3 loop: CASSQGQNTGELFF. In DNA, the CDR3 is TGTGCCAGCAGCCAAGGACAGAACACCGGGGAGCTGTTTTTT.

The V call is TRBV7-3, the J call TRBJ2-3; 12 nucleotides agree with TRBD2. V dropped 5 bases and J dropped 6; count of bases not matched to a gene: 9. CDR3 length: 16 amino acids. Germline assignment: CDR1 SGHTA and CDR2 FQGTGA. This CDR3 reads CASSAGLAGRWDTQYF. The CDR3, as DNA: TGTGCCAGCAGCGCCGGACTAGCGGGAAGGTGGGATACGCAGTATTTT.

This clone was counted a few times. The chain links TRBV7-3 to TRBJ1-1, with 7 bases identical to TRBD1. Trimming took 5 bases from V and 4 from J; bases not matched to a gene: 4. Per the germline V gene, CDR1 is SGHTA and CDR2 is FQGTGA. The CDR3 totals 13 residues. The CDR3 DNA is TGTGCCAGCAGCAGACAGGGAGGCACTGAAGCTTTCTTT. Translated, it gives CASSRQGGTEAFF.

The V call is TRBV19, the J call TRBJ2-7; D is unclear. The CDR3 runs to 13 residues. V gave up 0 bases and J gave up 0 bases, with 3 bases separating them. Germline CDR1 and CDR2: LNHDA and SQIVND (reference sequence). CDR3 DNA: TGTGCCAGTAGTATAGAGGCCTCCTACGAGCAGTACTTC. This sequence encodes CASSIEASYEQYF. The full variable domain, completed using reference TRBV19 and TRBJ2-7, is DGGITQSPKYLFRKEGQNVTLSCEQNLNHDAMYWYRQDPGQGLRLIYYSQIVNDFQKGDIAEGYSVSREKKESFPLTVTSAQKNPTAFYLCASSIEASYEQYFGPGTRLTVT.

This clone was counted only a few times. This chain connects TRBV6-6 to TRBJ2-1; weak D call: TRBD2 (5 bases). V was pared by 0 bases and J by 8 bases, with 8 bases between. Per the germline V gene, CDR1 is MNHNY and CDR2 is SVGAGI (reference sequence). The CDR3 consists of 13 residues. For the CDR3, the DNA is TGTGCCAGCAGTTACTCGAAGGAGGATGAGCAGTTCTTC. It encodes CASSYSKEDEQFF.

V usage is TRBV27 and J usage is TRBJ1-4, with D hard to call. V was shortened by 3 bases and J by 0 bases, with 5 bases between the two germline ends. This CDR3 is 14 amino acids long. Germline-derived CDR1 and CDR2 are MNHEY and SMNVEV (reference sequence). The CDR3 protein is CASSFYATNEKLFF. CDR3 DNA sequence: TGTGCCAGCAGTTTCTATGCAACTAATGAAAAACTGTTTTTT.

The V and J genes are TRBV5-1 and TRBJ1-1, with TRBD1 matching over 7 bases. The CDR3 extends over 15 amino acids. V was clipped by 4 bases and J by 1 base; unmatched bases: 7. Per germline, CDR1 SGHRS and CDR2 YFSETQ. Here the CDR3 DNA reads TGCGCCAGCAGCCGGTGGAGGACAGGGAACACTGAAGCTTTCTTT. It codes for CASSRWRTGNTEAFF.

The V call is TRBV2, the J call TRBJ2-2; 10 nucleotides match TRBD2. The junction had 8 bases not matched to a gene; V was cut back by 8 bases and J by 8 bases. This CDR3 has 14 amino acids. Germline V gene lookup returns CDR1 SNHLY and CDR2 FYNNEI. The chain's CDR3 is CASRLAGASGELFF. For the CDR3, the DNA is TGTGCCAGCCGGCTAGCGGGGGCATCAGGGGAGCTGTTTTTT.

This clone was counted only a few times. The DNA for the CDR3 is TGCGCCAGCAGCCAAGAGGCAGTTCGATCTGGAAACACCATATATTTT. Its translation: CASSQEAVRSGNTIYF. V usage is TRBV4-1 and J usage is TRBJ1-3; D gene uncertain. The CDR3 sequence is 16 residues long. Germline CDR1 is MGHRA and CDR2 is YSYEKL. Trimming shortened V by 0 bases and J by 1 base, and 10 bases separated the two germline ends.

The chain recombines TRBV4-1 with TRBJ2-1, with TRBD2 matching 11 bases. The CDR3 length is 16 residues. V lost 1 base to trimming and J lost 4 bases; unmatched junction nucleotides: 3. Germline V gene sequence: CDR1 MGHRA, CDR2 YSYEKL. The CDR3 DNA follows: TGCGCCAGCAGCCAAGCTGGGACTAGCGGATACAATGAGCAGTTCTTC. It translates to CASSQAGTSGYNEQFF.

This clone was detected only once. The V call is TRBV6-5, the J call TRBJ1-6, with a weak D call TRBD1 (5 bases). Germline CDR1 MNHEY, CDR2 SVGAGI. The germline V and J ends were trimmed by 6 bases and 10 bases, with 16 bases remaining between them. There are 14 residues in the CDR3. In DNA, the CDR3 is TGTGCCAGCAGCAGCAGGGCTTTCCGATCACCCCTCCACTTT. Residues: CASSSRAFRSPLHF.

This clone was observed once. V and J are TRBV9 and TRBJ1-1; 9 bases fit TRBD1. V was clipped by 4 bases and J by 5 bases; unmatched bases: 6. The CDR3 extends over 14 amino acids. The germline gives CDR1 SGDLS, CDR2 YYNGEE. The CDR3 DNA is TGTGCCAGCAGCAAGGACAGGGGATGGACTGAAGCTTTCTTT. This encodes CASSKDRGWTEAFF.